This T cell receptor (beta chain) stems from a study of T cells in Graves' hyperthyroidism and ophthalmopathy (dated by TCRdb to the late 2010s). Study-wide context: Peripheral blood samples were taken at initial diagnosis, before any treatment was given. To identify distinguishing TCR V-J signatures, a discovery cohort of around 100 patients was used, comprising some 45 with Graves' ophthalmopathy and some 60 with stable Graves' hyperthyroidism. Prospective prediction of ophthalmopathy was tested in an independent validation cohort consisting of 18 hyperthyroidism patients and around 16 patients who later progressed to ophthalmopathy. The roughly 100 discovery patients were divided at random into training and test sets in a 7:3 ratio. Thyroid tissue and blood T-cell repertoires from six Graves' hyperthyroidism patients were also compared in the study. Following sampling, methimazole starting at 30 mg daily was given to hyperthyroidism patients, and high-dose intravenous methylprednisolone was given to ophthalmopathy patients. According to the paper, TCR Vbeta CDR3 sequencing was carried out on 135 peripheral blood samples, which came from under 50 ophthalmopathy, fewer than 80 hyperthyroidism and about 17 progressor patients. What the authors observed across the whole study: Ophthalmopathy was separated from stable hyperthyroidism by a 13 V-J signature model, with over 85% sensitivity and 81% to 82% specificity obtained in cross-validation and 80%/75% obtained in testing. In validation, the model predicted progression to ophthalmopathy with around 71% sensitivity and around 72% specificity, a median of about six months before onset. Most expanded thyroid clonotypes (frequency above 0.001) were also detected in blood, a finding suggesting that blood repertoires may reflect thyroid immune responses. Sample size was not statistically predetermined, and blinding of investigators to group allocation was not performed.

Moderately to severely active disease, a Clinical Activity Score of at least 3, a NOSPECS grade of at least 4, and a duration under 3 months were present in ophthalmopathy patients. Any patient with an uncontrolled infection, another autoimmune disease, pregnancy or lactation was excluded. Diagnoses were based on clinical symptoms, serum thyroxine and TRAb, thyroid ultrasound and orbital computed tomography. PBMCs were isolated from roughly 10 ml of fresh peripheral blood by Ficoll-Paque density gradient centrifugation. Total RNA was extracted using Trizol reagent, and RNA quality was assessed on an Agilent 2100 Bioanalyzer. This clonotype came up many times. The antigen it recognizes is unknown. No per-base quality is available; no much larger clone lies one base away. Taken from cysteine to phenylalanine, the CDR3 has 18 residues. Just the 54-base CDR3 DNA is kept, in frame starting at base 1. Trimming takes 0 bases off V and 0 bases off J; junction bases not matched to a gene: 10. Sequences SGHRS (CDR1) and YFSETQ (CDR2) are obtained from the germline V gene.

Amplification of TCR beta CDR3 regions was carried out from RNA transcripts. A first-round RT-PCR of the TCR CDR3 used the HTBI primer set with the Qiagen OneStep RT-PCR kit. A second multiplex PCR round built the libraries, followed by size selection and purification. The libraries were sequenced on an Illumina HiSeq2000 using paired-end 100 bp reads. The published analysis was carried out like this. Raw data were processed with SOAPnuke, discarding reads with adapters, uncalled bases, mean Phred below 15, or no exact constant-primer or identifier match. COPE v1.2.5 was used to merge the high-quality paired reads, and each unique nucleotide sequence was defined as a clonotype. Clonotypes were aligned to IMGT TRBV, TRBD and TRBJ reference segments using MiTCR v1.1. The analysis included only V-J combinations with a frequency above 0.0001, which together covered 99% to 99.2% of the repertoires. The TCS score was defined as the ratio of F50 (clonal expansion) to E x V (chaos), calculated using BLOSUM62-based TCRdist between CDR3 peptides within each V-J. Welch's t-statistics and random forest reduced 514 V-J features to about 12, which were used in a naive Bayes classifier (R e1071). TCRdb trimmed public reads at Q25 via fastp, called clones via MiXCR and kept in-frame beta chains. Duplicate CDR3 protein sequences are folded into a single record with the most common DNA and genes. The V and J calls here are based on TCRdb, not the publication. The sample data list 400,000 to 500,000 distinct CDR3 sequences, and under 15% of these were observed just once. The ten largest clones take up about 13% of the sample.

The chain uses TRBV5-1 and TRBJ2-5, with 8 bases in between that match TRBD1. This clonotype was sampled from a man younger than 35 with Graves' ophthalmopathy. Material: blood. The CDR3: CASSLAPGQGGYQETQYF. The DNA sequence is as follows: TGCGCCAGCAGCTTGGCCCCCGGACAGGGAGGTTACCAAGAGACCCAGTACTTC.